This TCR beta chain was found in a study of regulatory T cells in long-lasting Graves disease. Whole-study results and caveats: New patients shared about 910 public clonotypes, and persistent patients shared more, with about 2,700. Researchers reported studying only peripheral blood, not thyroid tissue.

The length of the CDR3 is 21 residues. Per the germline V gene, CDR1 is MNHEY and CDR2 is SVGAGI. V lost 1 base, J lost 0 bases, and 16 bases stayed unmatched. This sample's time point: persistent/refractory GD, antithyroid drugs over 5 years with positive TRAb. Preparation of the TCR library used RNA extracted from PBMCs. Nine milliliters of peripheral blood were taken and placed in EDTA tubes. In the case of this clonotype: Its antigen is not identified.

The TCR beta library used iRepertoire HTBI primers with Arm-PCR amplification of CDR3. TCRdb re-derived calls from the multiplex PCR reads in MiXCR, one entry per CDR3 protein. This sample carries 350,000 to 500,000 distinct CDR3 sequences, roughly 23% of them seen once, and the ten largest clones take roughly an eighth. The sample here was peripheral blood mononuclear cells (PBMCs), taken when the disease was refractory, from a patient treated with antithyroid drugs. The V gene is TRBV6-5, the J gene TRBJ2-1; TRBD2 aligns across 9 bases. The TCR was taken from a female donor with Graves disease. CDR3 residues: CASSYLALLAGKGSSYNEQFF. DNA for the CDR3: TGTGCCAGCAGTTACTTGGCCCTCCTAGCGGGAAAAGGGAGCTCCTACAATGAGCAGTTCTTC.